This T cell receptor beta chain was sequenced during a study of blood T cell repertoires in COVID-19. The overall study: In each case, the material was cDNA or gDNA derived from T cells, B-cell-depleted T cells, or PBMCs.

Trimming shortened V by 5 bases and J by 5 bases, and 18 bases separated the two germline ends. This CDR3 contains 16 residues. Germline assignment: CDR1 PRHDT and CDR2 FYEKMQ (reference sequence). Assay: immunoSEQ multiplex PCR; the TCRdb copy retains only in-frame clones and omits some. The sample has 200,000 to 300,000 clones, 84% seen once. The source material was peripheral blood. This rearrangement joins TRBV13 to TRBJ2-2; TRBD1 is a possible D gene (6 bases). This clonotype originated in a man in his forties or fifties with acute or convalescent COVID-19. The CDR3 sequence is CASSPPNPRGTGELFF. In DNA form, the CDR3 reads TGTGCCAGCAGCCCCCCAAATCCCAGGGGAACCGGGGAGCTGTTTTTT.